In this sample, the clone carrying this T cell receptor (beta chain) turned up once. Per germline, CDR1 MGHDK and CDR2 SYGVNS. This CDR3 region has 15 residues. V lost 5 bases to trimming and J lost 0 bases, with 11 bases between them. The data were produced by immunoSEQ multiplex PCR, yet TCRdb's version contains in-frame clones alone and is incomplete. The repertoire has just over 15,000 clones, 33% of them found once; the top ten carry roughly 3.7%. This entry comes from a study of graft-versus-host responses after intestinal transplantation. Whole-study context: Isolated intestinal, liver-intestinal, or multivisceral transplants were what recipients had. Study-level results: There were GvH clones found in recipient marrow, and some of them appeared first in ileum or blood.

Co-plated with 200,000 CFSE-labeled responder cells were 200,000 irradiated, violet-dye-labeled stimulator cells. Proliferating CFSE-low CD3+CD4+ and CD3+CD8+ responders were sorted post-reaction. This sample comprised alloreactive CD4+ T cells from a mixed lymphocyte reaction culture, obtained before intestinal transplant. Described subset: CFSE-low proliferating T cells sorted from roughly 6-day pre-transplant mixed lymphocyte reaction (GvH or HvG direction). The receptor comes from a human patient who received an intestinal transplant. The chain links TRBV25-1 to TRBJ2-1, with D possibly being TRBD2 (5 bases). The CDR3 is CASSHRGRSYNEQFF. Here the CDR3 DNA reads TGTGCCAGCAGTCATCGCGGGCGCTCCTACAATGAGCAGTTCTTC.